The present T cell receptor (beta chain) was sequenced within a study of early T cells in non-severe SARS-CoV-2 infection. The study's findings and limits: The VDJdb matching leaned toward anti-spike CD8 responses and overlooked private and CD4 specificities.

This clonotype was seen many times. The antigen remains unidentified. One entry per CDR3 protein, called by TCRdb with MiXCR from the 5' RACE reads. The sample lists 45,000 to 60,000 distinct CDR3 sequences; under 9% were seen once. The sequence was obtained from an adult who was a healthcare worker with PCR-confirmed SARS-CoV-2 infection or an uninfected control (not recorded which). The sample was whole blood, taken at baseline.

The DNA for the CDR3 is TGTGCCAGCAGCAACGGACTAGCGGGAGGGACAGATACGCAGTATTTT. Protein sequence: CASSNGLAGGTDTQYF. The chain recombines TRBV6-1 with TRBJ2-3; 15 nucleotides line up with TRBD2. Germline lookup yields CDR1 MNHNS and CDR2 SASEGT. J gave up 3 bases and V 6 bases, and 4 bases lay outside the gene matches. The CDR3 sequence is 16 residues long.